A selection of T cell receptor beta chains follows, all from one sample in a study of metastatic and nonmetastatic thyroid tumors. TCRdb used MiXCR to call clones anew from the PCR reads. The table lists over 25,000 clones, about 3.9% of them singletons. The sample consisted of blood. The source of these receptors is a female donor with papillary thyroid cancer or a benign thyroid nodule (not recorded which). Some clones in this sample may be carry-over from other donors' samples. CDR3s include the opening cysteine and the closing phenylalanine or tryptophan. A D gene is named only where the DNA matches it firmly. Size tells how often a clone was seen, or its class if it is expanded.

>TRBJ2-7|.|TRBV6-5|few
TGTGCCAGCAGTTACTCAGGGCGCGAGCAGTACTTC
CASSYSGREQYF
>TRBJ1-2|TRBD1|TRBV5-1|many
TGCGCCAGCAGCTTGGACAGGGGAGGCTACACCTTC
CASSLDRGGYTF
>TRBJ1-1|.|TRBV7-9|many
TGTGCCAGCAGCAACGCAGGGGAAGCTTTCTTT
CASSNAGEAFF
>TRBJ1-5|.|TRBV28|medium-sized
TGTGCCCATACGCCGGACGTGAGGCCAACTCAGCCCCAGCATTTT
CAHTPDVRPTQPQHF
>TRBJ2-1|.|TRBV3-1|many
TGTGCCAGCAGCCCCCCCCAGGGGGAGCAGTTCTTC
CASSPPQGEQFF
>TRBJ1-5|.|TRBV6-4|few
TGTGCCAGCAGGGGGGGCCCCTCGACTTATAGCAACCAGCCCCAGCATTTT
CASRGGPSTYSNQPQHF
>TRBJ2-1|.|TRBV29-1|many
TGCAGCGTTTGGACACCGGCGTACAATGAGCAGTTCTTC
CSVWTPAYNEQFF
>TRBJ2-7|.|TRBV29-1|many
TGCAGCGTTGTCGTCAGGGGCCGGACCGACGAGCAGTACTTC
CSVVVRGRTDEQYF
>TRBJ1-3|.|TRBV3-1|many
TGTGCCAGCAGCCATGCAGGGCTCGGAAACACCATATATTTT
CASSHAGLGNTIYF
>TRBJ2-7|.|TRBV6-2/TRBV6-3|medium-sized
TGTGCCAGCAGCCTCCTAGCTTACGAGCAGTACTTC
CASSLLAYEQYF
>TRBJ2-2|.|TRBV11-2|medium-sized
TGTGCCAGCAGCTTAGAGGAGCGACCCGGGGAGCTGTTTTTT
CASSLEERPGELFF